The clone carrying this T cell receptor beta chain was detected only a few times. TCRdb reprocessed the RT-PCR reads via MiXCR and lists one record per CDR3 protein. The top ten hold around 14% of the sample, which has fewer than 600,000 distinct CDR3 sequences, roughly 7.9% seen once. This entry is derived from a study of response to subunit inactivated influenza vaccine. CDR1 SQVTM and CDR2 ANQGSEA come from the germline V gene. CDR3 length: 11 amino acids. V lost 3 bases and J lost 2, with 4 bases in between. This clonotype was sampled from a man between 50 and 70 years old who received an inactivated influenza vaccine. The chain employs TRBV29-1 and TRBJ2-5; D remains ambiguous. This specimen was PBMCs from blood, taken about 24 months after vaccination. The chain's CDR3 is CSVELQETQYF. CDR3 sequence (DNA): TGCAGCGTTGAGCTGCAAGAGACCCAGTACTTC. The full variable domain, completed using reference TRBV29-1 and TRBJ2-5, is SAVISQKPSRDICQRGTSLTIQCQVDSQVTMMFWYRQQPGQSLTLIATANQGSEATYESGFVIDKFPISRPNLTFSTLTVSNMSPEDSSIYLCSVELQETQYFGPGTRLLVL.